A selection of T cell receptor beta chains follows, all from one sample in a study of PD-L1 blockade in urothelial cancer. The assay was immunoSEQ multiplex PCR, and TCRdb's table has in-frame clones only and misses some. The sample has more than 90,000 clones, less than 95% seen once; the top ten hold around 3.7%. The input for sequencing was PBMCs, taken around atezolizumab (anti-PD-L1) treatment. These receptors came from a man aged 60 to 69 with urothelial cancer. Each CDR3 is given with its conserved first and last residue. The D gene is left open where the match is weak. Where a row states a size, it is once, few, many or the class of an expanded clone; other rows omit it.

cdr3_nt: TGTGCCAGCAGCGTCGAAGCGGGGGGTTCCTACGAGCAGTACTTC
cdr3_aa: CASSVEAGGSYEQYF
v_call: TRBV9
d_call: TRBD2
j_call: TRBJ2-7
clone_size: once

cdr3_nt: TGCGCCAGCAGCCTCGGAGCGGGATCCTACAATGAGCAGTTCTTC
cdr3_aa: CASSLGAGSYNEQFF
v_call: TRBV5-1
d_call: TRBD2
j_call: TRBJ2-1
clone_size: -

cdr3_nt: TGTGCCAGCAGTTACTCAGGGGCGGGAATTGCTAGCGAGCAGTACTTC
cdr3_aa: CASSYSGAGIASEQYF
v_call: TRBV6-5
d_call: -
j_call: TRBJ2-7
clone_size: -

cdr3_nt: TGTGCCAGCAGCCAAGATTTTAGTGAGCAGTTCTTC
cdr3_aa: CASSQDFSEQFF
v_call: TRBV4-2
d_call: -
j_call: TRBJ2-1
clone_size: once

cdr3_nt: TGTGCCAGCAGAAGAGAGACAGCTACCTACGAGCAGTACTTC
cdr3_aa: CASRRETATYEQYF
v_call: TRBV6-1
d_call: -
j_call: TRBJ2-7
clone_size: -

cdr3_nt: TGCGCCAGCAGTACCGCTGCGGGGGGGCTAACTGAAGCTTTCTTT
cdr3_aa: CASSTAAGGLTEAFF
v_call: TRBV5-1
d_call: -
j_call: TRBJ1-1
clone_size: -

cdr3_nt: TGTGCCACCGGGCAAAGGGCGAGGGCTAATGAAAAACTGTTTTTT
cdr3_aa: CATGQRARANEKLFF
v_call: TRBV15
d_call: -
j_call: TRBJ1-4
clone_size: few

cdr3_nt: TGTGCCAGCAGTTCCAGGGGGGCATATCAGCCCCAGCATTTT
cdr3_aa: CASSSRGAYQPQHF
v_call: TRBV27
d_call: TRBD1
j_call: TRBJ1-5
clone_size: -

cdr3_nt: TGTGCCAGCAGTTTACGCCTTACAGGGATCACTGAAGCTTTCTTT
cdr3_aa: CASSLRLTGITEAFF
v_call: TRBV28
d_call: -
j_call: TRBJ1-1
clone_size: -

cdr3_nt: TGTGCCAGCAGCCGGACTAGCGGGGGGGCGGGGGAGCAGTACTTC
cdr3_aa: CASSRTSGGAGEQYF
v_call: TRBV11-2
d_call: TRBD2
j_call: TRBJ2-7
clone_size: -

cdr3_nt: TGTGCCAGCAGCCCGCAATTTACAGGGATCACAGATACGCAGTATTTT
cdr3_aa: CASSPQFTGITDTQYF
v_call: TRBV7-9
d_call: -
j_call: TRBJ2-3
clone_size: -

cdr3_nt: TGTGCCAGCAGTTCGGGACTAGCGGGAGGGCCAGAGACCCAGTACTTC
cdr3_aa: CASSSGLAGGPETQYF
v_call: TRBV2
d_call: TRBD2
j_call: TRBJ2-5
clone_size: -

cdr3_nt: TGTGCCAGCAGTTTCTATGCCCCGGGGTACTACGAGCAGTACTTC
cdr3_aa: CASSFYAPGYYEQYF
v_call: TRBV28
d_call: -
j_call: TRBJ2-7
clone_size: -

cdr3_nt: TGTGCCAGTAGTAAACTCACCGGGACAGACCAGCCCCAGCATTTT
cdr3_aa: CASSKLTGTDQPQHF
v_call: TRBV19
d_call: TRBD1
j_call: TRBJ1-5
clone_size: -

cdr3_nt: TGTGCCAGTAGGGAACAGGGGGCCATAACCGGGGAGCTGTTTTTT
cdr3_aa: CASREQGAITGELFF
v_call: TRBV19
d_call: TRBD1
j_call: TRBJ2-2
clone_size: -

cdr3_nt: TGCAGCGTCGCCAGGGGGCAGGTCACTGAAGCTTTCTTT
cdr3_aa: CSVARGQVTEAFF
v_call: TRBV29-1
d_call: TRBD1
j_call: TRBJ1-1
clone_size: -

cdr3_nt: TGTGCCAGCAGCTTAGGGTCGGTCCCTAATTCACCCCTCCACTTT
cdr3_aa: CASSLGSVPNSPLHF
v_call: TRBV7-2
d_call: -
j_call: TRBJ1-6
clone_size: once

cdr3_nt: TGTGCCAGCCGCGCCGACAACTCCAATCAGCCCCAGCATTTT
cdr3_aa: CASRADNSNQPQHF
v_call: TRBV18
d_call: -
j_call: TRBJ1-5
clone_size: -

cdr3_nt: TGTGCCAGTAGGAGACCAGGGGGCGCCGAGACCCAGTACTTC
cdr3_aa: CASRRPGGAETQYF
v_call: TRBV19
d_call: TRBD1
j_call: TRBJ2-5
clone_size: -

cdr3_nt: TGTGCCAGCAGTACGGGTTTCTACGAGCAGTACTTC
cdr3_aa: CASSTGFYEQYF
v_call: TRBV27
d_call: -
j_call: TRBJ2-7
clone_size: -

cdr3_nt: TGTGCCAGTAGTACCTCATTTGATATCCTCGGGGGGCAGACGAGCTACAATGAGCAGTTCTTC
cdr3_aa: CASSTSFDILGGQTSYNEQFF
v_call: TRBV19
d_call: -
j_call: TRBJ2-1
clone_size: -

cdr3_nt: TGCGCCAGCAGGGGCAGGGGTGCCGGGGAGCTGTTTTTT
cdr3_aa: CASRGRGAGELFF
v_call: TRBV4-1
d_call: -
j_call: TRBJ2-2
clone_size: -

cdr3_nt: TGTGCCAGCAGCGTAGGACAGGCAACTAATGAAAAACTGTTTTTT
cdr3_aa: CASSVGQATNEKLFF
v_call: TRBV9
d_call: -
j_call: TRBJ1-4
clone_size: -

cdr3_nt: TGTGCCAGCAGTACCGCGGGGGGCTCGAACAATCAGCCCCAGCATTTT
cdr3_aa: CASSTAGGSNNQPQHF
v_call: TRBV28
d_call: -
j_call: TRBJ1-5
clone_size: -

cdr3_nt: TGTGCCAGCAGCCTGCTGGTGGGAGGGAACACCGGGGAGCTGTTTTTT
cdr3_aa: CASSLLVGGNTGELFF
v_call: TRBV5-5
d_call: -
j_call: TRBJ2-2
clone_size: -

cdr3_nt: TGTGCCAGAAGCTTCGACGCGGGACAGAGAATCAATAGCAATCAGCCCCAGCATTTT
cdr3_aa: CARSFDAGQRINSNQPQHF
v_call: TRBV5-3
d_call: TRBD1
j_call: TRBJ1-5
clone_size: -

cdr3_nt: TGTGCCAGTAGTATAAGTCTAGACCCGGATACGCAGTATTTT
cdr3_aa: CASSISLDPDTQYF
v_call: TRBV19
d_call: -
j_call: TRBJ2-3
clone_size: -

cdr3_nt: TGCGCCAGCAACAAGAGGACTAGCGGTGCAGAGACCCAGTACTTC
cdr3_aa: CASNKRTSGAETQYF
v_call: TRBV5-1
d_call: TRBD2
j_call: TRBJ2-5
clone_size: -

cdr3_nt: TGTGCCAGCAGTTTAAGGCTGCGTAGGAGAAGCTCTGGAAACACCATATATTTT
cdr3_aa: CASSLRLRRRSSGNTIYF
v_call: TRBV27
d_call: -
j_call: TRBJ1-3
clone_size: -

cdr3_nt: TGTGCCAGCAGCTTATTCCGGACTGGAGAGACCCAGTACTTC
cdr3_aa: CASSLFRTGETQYF
v_call: TRBV7-2
d_call: -
j_call: TRBJ2-5
clone_size: -

cdr3_nt: TGTGCCACGCAAAAGAAGACAGGGCAGGAGACCCAGTACTTC
cdr3_aa: CATQKKTGQETQYF
v_call: TRBV2
d_call: TRBD1
j_call: TRBJ2-5
clone_size: -

cdr3_nt: TGTGCCAGCGGCTACAGGGAGAACGAGCAGTACTTC
cdr3_aa: CASGYRENEQYF
v_call: TRBV28
d_call: -
j_call: TRBJ2-7
clone_size: -

cdr3_nt: TGTGCCAGCATTGACAGGGGGCGCTCCACAGATACGCAGTATTTT
cdr3_aa: CASIDRGRSTDTQYF
v_call: TRBV6-5
d_call: TRBD1
j_call: TRBJ2-3
clone_size: -

cdr3_nt: TGCGCCAGCAGCCAAGGTGACAGGGTCAGGAACTATGGCTACACCTTC
cdr3_aa: CASSQGDRVRNYGYTF
v_call: TRBV4-1
d_call: TRBD1
j_call: TRBJ1-2
clone_size: few

cdr3_nt: TGTGCCAGCAGCGTACAGGGGGAAAGGGCCCTCCACTTT
cdr3_aa: CASSVQGERALHF
v_call: TRBV7-2
d_call: TRBD1
j_call: TRBJ1-6
clone_size: -

cdr3_nt: TGTGCCAGCAGCGTAGCAGCAACTAATGAAAAACTGTTTTTT
cdr3_aa: CASSVAATNEKLFF
v_call: TRBV9
d_call: -
j_call: TRBJ1-4
clone_size: -

cdr3_nt: TGTGCCAGCAGCTTATACAGGGACACCGGGGAGCTGTTTTTT
cdr3_aa: CASSLYRDTGELFF
v_call: TRBV7-3
d_call: -
j_call: TRBJ2-2
clone_size: -

cdr3_nt: TGTGCCAGCAGCCAAGAACAGGGGGCTTTTACAGATACGCAGTATTTT
cdr3_aa: CASSQEQGAFTDTQYF
v_call: TRBV7-9
d_call: TRBD1
j_call: TRBJ2-3
clone_size: -

cdr3_nt: TGTGCCAGCAGTTCGGGCTGGGACGGGGGGTCACGCTCCTACAATGAGCAGTTCTTC
cdr3_aa: CASSSGWDGGSRSYNEQFF
v_call: TRBV28
d_call: TRBD2
j_call: TRBJ2-1
clone_size: -

cdr3_nt: TGCAGCGCTGGACAGCCGGGGGAAAAACTGTTTTTT
cdr3_aa: CSAGQPGEKLFF
v_call: TRBV29-1
d_call: -
j_call: TRBJ1-4
clone_size: -

cdr3_nt: TGCGCCAGCAGCATGGGGTCCGGCGGGACTGAGCAGTTCTTC
cdr3_aa: CASSMGSGGTEQFF
v_call: TRBV5-1
d_call: -
j_call: TRBJ2-1
clone_size: -

cdr3_nt: TGTGCCTGGAGTCCCGGGACAGGGCTGACTGGAAACACCATATATTTT
cdr3_aa: CAWSPGTGLTGNTIYF
v_call: TRBV30
d_call: TRBD1
j_call: TRBJ1-3
clone_size: -

cdr3_nt: TGCGCCAGCAGCTTGGGAGGGGGATACACTGAAGCTTTCTTT
cdr3_aa: CASSLGGGYTEAFF
v_call: TRBV5-1
d_call: -
j_call: TRBJ1-1
clone_size: -

cdr3_nt: TGTGCCAGCAGCTTAGGGACAGATGAAAAACTGTTTTTT
cdr3_aa: CASSLGTDEKLFF
v_call: TRBV7-2
d_call: -
j_call: TRBJ1-4
clone_size: -

cdr3_nt: TGTGCCAGCAGCTTATTAGGTTCGGCTAGCGGTTACAATGAGCAGTTCTTC
cdr3_aa: CASSLLGSASGYNEQFF
v_call: TRBV7-9
d_call: TRBD2
j_call: TRBJ2-1
clone_size: -

cdr3_nt: TGCGCCAGCAGCCTAGGACAGGGGCGAGAGACCCAGTACTTC
cdr3_aa: CASSLGQGRETQYF
v_call: TRBV5-1
d_call: TRBD1
j_call: TRBJ2-5
clone_size: -

cdr3_nt: TGTGCCAGCAGCAAGGACAGGGCCTCGGACGAGCAGTACTTC
cdr3_aa: CASSKDRASDEQYF
v_call: TRBV7-2
d_call: TRBD1
j_call: TRBJ2-7
clone_size: -

cdr3_nt: TGTGCCAGCAGTTACGGGGCGAATTCACCCCTCCACTTT
cdr3_aa: CASSYGANSPLHF
v_call: TRBV6-5
d_call: -
j_call: TRBJ1-6
clone_size: few